This T cell receptor (beta chain) was sequenced in a study of siplizumab effects on memory and regulatory T cells. Deletions cut 6 bases from V and 4 bases from J, with 12 bases between. The CDR3 loop spans 13 amino acids. Germline-derived CDR1 and CDR2 are MNHNS and SASEGT. The data were produced by immunoSEQ multiplex PCR, yet TCRdb's version contains in-frame clones alone and is incomplete. This table holds fewer than 110,000 clones, about nine tenths found once. The rearrangement links TRBV6-1 to TRBJ1-1; D remains ambiguous. Sequencing used non-Treg CD4+ T cells sorted from blood. The clonotype comes from a human donor in good health. CDR3: CASRRVFGTEAFF. DNA for the CDR3: TGTGCCAGCAGAAGGGTGTTTGGCACTGAAGCTTTCTTT.